The next 8 T cell receptor beta chains were all read from a single sample in a study of cytomegalovirus exposure and HLA in healthy donors. This table comes from immunoSEQ multiplex PCR, and its TCRdb copy is limited to in-frame clones, with some not included. The table has hundreds of thousands of clones, approximately 88% seen once. Sequences were obtained from PBMCs. All receptors derive from a woman aged 25 to 39 in good health and CMV-seropositive.

This rearrangement joins TRBV27 to TRBJ1-1, with D uncertain. The CDR3 is 11 residues long. V was pared by 6 bases and J by 2 bases, with 4 bases between. Germline V gene lookup returns CDR1 MNHEY and CDR2 SMNVEV (reference sequence). The CDR3: CASSRNTEAFF. In nucleotides, the CDR3 is TGTGCCAGCAGCCGTAACACTGAAGCTTTCTTT.

The chain links TRBV27 to TRBJ2-6, with D possibly TRBD2 on 6 matching bases. Germline CDR1 and CDR2: MNHEY and SMNVEV (reference sequence). CDR3 length: 15 amino acids. V was pared by 6 bases and J by 0 bases, with 9 bases between. CDR3: CASRDGGSGANVLTF. The CDR3 DNA follows: TGTGCCAGCAGGGACGGGGGCTCTGGGGCCAACGTCCTGACTTTC.

This clone was counted between two and nine times. CDR3 residues: CASSGREPQHF. CDR3 DNA: TGTGCCAGCAGTGGGCGGGAGCCCCAGCATTTT. This rearrangement joins TRBV28 to TRBJ1-5; D is unresolved. Trimming pared 5 bases from V and 8 bases from J, leaving 7 bases between. This CDR3 is built from 11 residues. Germline lookup yields CDR1 MDHEN and CDR2 SYDVKM.

The V call is TRBV4-1, the J call TRBJ1-2, with D tentatively TRBD1 (6 bases). Germline V gives CDR1 MGHRA, CDR2 YSYEKL. V lost 4 bases and J 8 bases, leaving 14 bases between the germline ends. The CDR3 has 13 residues. The CDR3, as DNA: TGCGCCAGCAGCCCCCTGGGGGCACGCGGCTACACCTTC. This encodes CASSPLGARGYTF.

V usage is TRBV7-9 and J usage is TRBJ1-4; D possibly corresponds to TRBD1 (5 bases). The CDR3 spans 14 residues. Germline CDR1 reads SEHNR; CDR2 reads FQNEAQ (reference sequence). Trimming shortened V by 2 bases and J by 5 bases, and 9 bases separated the two germline ends. CDR3 coding DNA: TGTGCCAGCAGCTTAAGTAGGGGCAATGAAAAACTGTTTTTT. Translated: CASSLSRGNEKLFF.

The CDR3 loop reads CASSQCPTGSSNQPQHF. The CDR3 DNA reads as TGCGCCAGCAGTCAATGCCCGACAGGGTCTAGCAATCAGCCCCAGCATTTT. The genes are TRBV23-1 and TRBJ1-5; TRBD1 matches at 7 bases. TRBV23-1 falls under the ORF class, with uncertain function. The junction had 6 bases not matched to a gene; V was cut back by 1 base and J by 0 bases. The CDR3 is made up of 17 amino acids.

This clone has just one count. V gene TRBV4-2 combines with J gene TRBJ2-1; a weak D match, TRBD2 (6 bases). The CDR3 runs 15 residues. Germline V gene data show CDR1 as LGHNA and CDR2 as YNFKEQ. V was clipped by 0 bases and J by 5 bases, with 11 bases between them. CDR3 DNA: TGTGCCAGCAGCCAAGAAGGCGGGAAAGACAATGAGCAGTTCTTC. It codes for CASSQEGGKDNEQFF.

This clone has only a few counts. The chain has TRBV6-6 and TRBJ1-1; D remains unclear. CDR1 and CDR2 from the germline V gene are MNHNY and SVGAGI (reference sequence). There are 13 residues in the CDR3. V lost 6 bases and J 0 bases, leaving 8 bases between the germline ends. CDR3 sequence: CASRIGLNTEAFF. CDR3 nucleotides: TGTGCCAGCAGAATTGGCTTGAACACTGAAGCTTTCTTT.